The rows below give T cell receptor beta chains drawn from one sample of a study of blood T cell repertoires in COVID-19. Generated by immunoSEQ multiplex PCR, the TCRdb table keeps only in-frame clones and is missing some. The table shows roughly 140,000 clones, with more than 60% occurring only once. The source material was peripheral blood. The source is a woman in her sixties with acute or convalescent COVID-19. CDR3s include the opening cysteine and the closing phenylalanine or tryptophan. Each record gives: J gene, D gene, clone size, V gene, CDR3 protein, CDR3 DNA. The D gene is left open where the match is weak. Size is stated for part of the rows, as once, few or many counts, or as a class when the clone is expanded.

TRBJ1-1 | TRBD1 | NA | TRBV7-9 | CASSRRQGLNTEAFF | TGTGCCAGCAGCAGACGACAGGGGCTGAACACTGAAGCTTTCTTT
TRBJ2-1 | TRBD2 | NA | TRBV28 | CASKMRVRTSGRYNEQFF | TGTGCCAGCAAGATGAGGGTGAGGACTAGCGGGAGATACAATGAGCAGTTCTTC
TRBJ1-2 | NA | NA | TRBV29-1 | CSVEAGGF | TGCAGCGTTGAAGCGGGAGGGTTC
TRBJ1-2 | NA | many | TRBV7-3 | CASSLSPGDGYTF | TGTGCCAGCAGCTTAAGTCCGGGGGATGGCTACACCTTC
TRBJ1-2 | NA | NA | TRBV5-1 | CASSPGPSTGGYTF | TGCGCCAGCAGCCCCGGGCCCTCGACGGGGGGCTACACCTTC
TRBJ2-7 | TRBD1 | NA | TRBV6-6 | CATNRGAYEQYF | TGTGCCACAAACAGGGGAGCGTACGAGCAGTACTTC
TRBJ2-7 | TRBD2 | NA | TRBV2 | CASSGFSGRNEQYF | TGTGCCAGCAGTGGTTTTAGCGGGAGGAACGAGCAGTACTTC
TRBJ1-1 | NA | NA | TRBV10-3 | CAISESGRAAEAFF | TGTGCCATCAGTGAGTCTGGCAGGGCGGCTGAAGCTTTCTTT
TRBJ2-5 | TRBD2 | NA | TRBV19 | CASTQGTSGQETQYF | TGTGCCAGTACCCAAGGGACTAGCGGTCAAGAGACCCAGTACTTC
TRBJ2-1 | TRBD2 | once | TRBV30 | CAWSGLAEQFF | TGTGCCTGGAGTGGACTAGCGGAGCAGTTCTTC
TRBJ2-7 | NA | NA | TRBV3-1/TRBV3-2 | CASSQVAREQYF | TGTGCCAGCAGCCAAGTAGCACGCGAGCAGTACTTC
TRBJ2-7 | TRBD2 | NA | TRBV5-4 | CASSPNPSGYEQYF | TGTGCCAGCAGCCCGAACCCTAGCGGTTACGAGCAGTACTTC
TRBJ1-6 | TRBD1 | NA | TRBV19 | CASRRSGTGFGNSPLHF | TGTGCCAGTAGGCGATCCGGGACAGGGTTCGGTAATTCACCCCTCCACTTT
TRBJ2-1 | NA | NA | TRBV21-1 | CASSTLRGSGRVTSSYNEQFF | TGTGCCAGCAGCACCCTCCGGGGTAGCGGGAGGGTCACTAGCTCCTACAATGAGCAGTTCTTC
TRBJ1-1 | NA | few | TRBV19 | CASSIGAGSMNTEAFF | TGTGCCAGTAGTATAGGGGCAGGGTCTATGAACACTGAAGCTTTCTTT
TRBJ2-7 | TRBD1 | few | TRBV29-1 | CSARHRGSYEQYF | TGCAGCGCGCGGCACAGGGGCTCCTACGAGCAGTACTTC
TRBJ2-2 | NA | few | TRBV3-1/TRBV3-2 | CASILSHSTGELFF | TGTGCCAGCATCCTAAGCCATAGCACCGGGGAGCTGTTTTTT
TRBJ1-6 | TRBD1 | NA | TRBV15 | CATSPRLQGVSPLHF | TGTGCCACCAGCCCCCGATTACAGGGGGTCTCACCCCTCCACTTT
TRBJ2-7 | NA | NA | TRBV2 | CASSEMVSAAYEQYF | TGTGCCAGCAGTGAAATGGTCTCCGCAGCCTACGAGCAGTACTTC
TRBJ2-5 | TRBD2 | NA | TRBV6-5 | CASGTSGSLETQYF | TGTGCCAGCGGGACTAGCGGGAGTCTGGAGACCCAGTACTTC
TRBJ1-5 | NA | NA | TRBV27 | CASSGRAGLYSNQPQHF | TGTGCCAGCAGCGGCAGGGCGGGGCTCTATAGCAATCAGCCCCAGCATTTT
TRBJ1-5 | NA | NA | TRBV23-1 | CARGDFHRSAYSNQPQHF | TGCGCCAGAGGGGATTTTCACCGGTCCGCTTATAGCAATCAGCCCCAGCATTTT
TRBJ2-1 | NA | NA | TRBV27 | CASSLTVIHNEQFF | TGTGCCAGCAGTCTGACAGTCATTCACAATGAGCAGTTCTTC
TRBJ2-1 | TRBD2 | NA | TRBV30 | CAWSAVTGRAGEQFF | TGTGCCTGGAGTGCCGTTACCGGGAGGGCAGGTGAGCAGTTCTTC
TRBJ2-7 | NA | NA | TRBV5-5 | CASSLAGHFYEQYF | TGTGCCAGCAGCTTGGCGGGACACTTCTACGAGCAGTACTTC
TRBJ1-2 | NA | NA | TRBV6-5 | CASSRAARDYGYTF | TGTGCCAGCAGTAGGGCAGCGAGGGACTATGGCTACACCTTC
TRBJ1-1 | NA | NA | TRBV18 | CASSPLQPRLQLEAFF | TGTGCCAGCTCACCCCTACAACCGCGACTGCAGCTAGAAGCTTTCTTT
TRBJ2-2 | TRBD1 | once | TRBV7-8 | CASSVRDSPNTGELFF | TGTGCCAGCAGCGTCCGGGACAGCCCGAACACCGGGGAGCTGTTTTTT
TRBJ1-1 | TRBD1 | NA | TRBV6-5 | CASSYSTGGGGAFF | TGTGCCAGCAGTTACTCGACAGGGGGCGGTGGAGCTTTCTTT
TRBJ1-1 | NA | NA | TRBV30 | CAWTAGQSTAFF | TGTGCCTGGACGGCAGGGCAGTCTACAGCTTTCTTT
TRBJ2-7 | TRBD2 | NA | TRBV3-1/TRBV3-2 | CATRGAGEVNEQYF | TGTGCCACTAGAGGGGCGGGAGAAGTAAACGAGCAGTACTTC
TRBJ2-7 | TRBD2 | NA | TRBV6-6 | CASSQISGLAGAWSYEQYF | TGTGCCAGCAGTCAAATCTCGGGACTAGCGGGAGCGTGGTCCTACGAGCAGTACTTC
TRBJ1-2 | TRBD1 | NA | TRBV11-1 | CASSLTGGAAYGYTF | TGTGCCAGCAGCTTGACAGGGGGCGCCGCCTATGGCTACACCTTC
TRBJ2-3 | TRBD2 | few | TRBV10-1 | CASSPTSGRANRTDTQYF | TGCGCCAGCAGTCCAACTAGCGGGAGGGCCAACCGCACAGATACGCAGTATTTT
TRBJ2-1 | NA | few | TRBV19 | CASSISRAMYNEQFF | TGTGCCAGTAGTATTAGCAGGGCCATGTACAATGAGCAGTTCTTC
TRBJ1-5 | NA | NA | TRBV6-6 | CASSYFTGQPQHF | TGTGCCAGCAGTTACTTCACAGGGCAGCCCCAGCATTTT
TRBJ2-1 | TRBD1 | NA | TRBV6-5 | CASSYTGTGDEQFF | TGTGCCAGCAGTTATACTGGGACAGGGGATGAGCAGTTCTTC
TRBJ1-1 | NA | NA | TRBV19 | CASRRKERDKNPYTEAFF | TGTGCCAGTAGACGGAAAGAGCGGGACAAAAACCCGTACACTGAAGCTTTCTTT
TRBJ2-1 | TRBD1 | few | TRBV6-5 | CASSPGQGGEQFF | TGTGCCAGCAGCCCGGGACAGGGGGGTGAGCAGTTCTTC
TRBJ2-3 | NA | few | TRBV15 | CATSRTDTTDTQYF | TGTGCCACCAGCAGAACCGACACCACAGATACGCAGTATTTT
TRBJ2-7 | NA | NA | TRBV7-8 | CASSLGTINYEQYF | TGTGCCAGCAGCTTAGGGACTATTAACTACGAGCAGTACTTC